A selection of T cell receptor beta chains follows, all from one sample in a study of blood T cell repertoires in COVID-19. The table came from immunoSEQ multiplex PCR; TCRdb's copy has only in-frame clones and leaves some out. The profile shows more than 100,000 clones, around 88% of them singletons. Material: peripheral blood. The origin of the receptors is a man between 50 and 59 years old with active or convalescent COVID-19. The CDR3 runs from the conserved cysteine through the conserved F or W. D genes are given only for firm matches. Some rows mark clone size as missing; the rest say once, few, many or name a class of expanded clone.

d_gene	v_gene	abundance	j_gene	CDR3aa	CDR3nt
.	TRBV2	.	TRBJ1-5	CASRLPGNQPQHF	TGTGCCAGCAGGCTACCGGGCAATCAGCCCCAGCATTTT
.	TRBV5-6	.	TRBJ1-5	CASSSRVINQPQHF	TGTGCCAGCAGCTCCAGGGTGATCAATCAGCCCCAGCATTTT
TRBD1	TRBV10-3	.	TRBJ1-4	CAISEGQGGEKLFF	TGTGCCATCAGTGAAGGACAGGGCGGAGAAAAACTGTTTTTT
.	TRBV11-2	.	TRBJ2-3	CASSYTGTDTQYF	TGTGCCAGCAGCTATACGGGCACAGATACGCAGTATTTT
.	TRBV9	.	TRBJ2-3	CASSAELGGDTQYF	TGTGCCAGCAGCGCAGAGCTTGGGGGGGATACGCAGTATTTT
.	TRBV19	.	TRBJ1-1	CASSIDGGLNTEAFF	TGTGCCAGTAGTATCGATGGAGGTTTGAACACTGAAGCTTTCTTT
.	TRBV9	few	TRBJ1-4	CASSPRDITNEKLFF	TGTGCCAGCAGCCCCCGGGATATAACTAATGAAAAACTGTTTTTT
TRBD1	TRBV6-2/TRBV6-3	.	TRBJ2-7	CASSLTGTYEQYF	TGTGCCAGCAGTCTGACAGGGACCTACGAGCAGTACTTC
TRBD1	TRBV5-1	once	TRBJ2-3	CASSLEGTGIDTQYF	TGCGCCAGCAGCTTGGAGGGGACAGGCATAGATACGCAGTATTTT
.	TRBV11-2	.	TRBJ1-1	CASSSTPGFTEAFF	TGTGCCAGCAGCTCAACCCCAGGGTTCACTGAAGCTTTCTTT
.	TRBV24-1	.	TRBJ2-7	CATSDGSRREYF	TGTGCCACCAGTGATGGGTCGAGACGGGAGTACTTC
TRBD1	TRBV28	.	TRBJ1-2	CASSLGQGRYTF	TGTGCCAGCAGTTTAGGACAGGGACGCTACACCTTC
.	TRBV30	.	TRBJ2-7	CAWSLAVSYEQYF	TGTGCCTGGAGTTTGGCAGTCTCCTACGAGCAGTACTTC
TRBD1	TRBV30	.	TRBJ1-5	CAWSVSGGSNQPQHF	TGTGCCTGGAGTGTATCAGGGGGTAGCAATCAGCCCCAGCATTTT
TRBD1	TRBV15	.	TRBJ2-2	CATSRSQRGQGLFF	TGTGCCACCAGCAGATCCCAAAGAGGACAGGGGCTGTTTTTT
TRBD1	TRBV5-6	.	TRBJ1-2	CASSLGQGNYGYTF	TGTGCCAGCAGCTTAGGACAGGGAAACTATGGCTACACCTTC
.	TRBV29-1	once	TRBJ1-6	CSVSQGKSSPLHF	TGCAGCGTCTCCCAGGGGAAGAGTTCACCCCTCCACTTT
TRBD1	TRBV7-2	.	TRBJ2-5	CASSLGQGTQETQYF	TGTGCCAGCAGCTTGGGACAGGGGACGCAAGAGACCCAGTACTTC
.	TRBV28	.	TRBJ2-2	CASSFGGVPGGGTGELFF	TGTGCCAGCAGTTTTGGGGGGGTCCCCGGGGGCGGCACCGGGGAGCTGTTTTTT
TRBD2	TRBV19	.	TRBJ2-3	CASSRGTSGGSTDTQYF	TGTGCCAGTAGTAGAGGGACTAGCGGGGGAAGCACAGATACGCAGTATTTT
.	TRBV12-5	once	TRBJ2-1	CASGLDGTPYNEQFF	TGTGCTAGTGGTTTGGACGGGACACCCTACAATGAGCAGTTCTTC
.	TRBV3-1/TRBV3-2	.	TRBJ1-1	CASSREANTEAFF	TGTGCCAGCAGCCGTGAAGCGAACACTGAAGCTTTCTTT
TRBD1	TRBV24-1	.	TRBJ1-2	CATSDTGQGVPYGYTF	TGTGCCACCAGTGACACGGGACAGGGGGTCCCCTATGGCTACACCTTC
TRBD1	TRBV2	.	TRBJ2-5	CASSDGRGRTQYF	TGTGCCAGCAGTGATGGCAGGGGGCGGACCCAGTACTTC
.	TRBV4-1	.	TRBJ2-2	CASSQAQGHGELFF	TGCGCCAGCAGCCAAGCCCAGGGTCACGGGGAGCTGTTTTTT
.	TRBV28	few	TRBJ2-7	CASTTGQTAYEQYF	TGTGCCAGCACCACAGGGCAGACTGCCTACGAGCAGTACTTC
.	TRBV28	.	TRBJ2-2	CASSVWGSAPSPGELFF	TGTGCCAGCAGCGTATGGGGTAGCGCGCCCTCCCCCGGGGAGCTGTTTTTT
.	TRBV7-2	.	TRBJ2-2	CASSRNWGPGELFF	TGTGCCAGCAGCCGGAACTGGGGCCCCGGGGAGCTGTTTTTT
.	TRBV7-9	.	TRBJ1-1	CASSLGPGGGTEAFF	TGTGCCAGCAGCTTAGGCCCGGGGGGTGGAACTGAAGCTTTCTTT
TRBD1	TRBV10-2	.	TRBJ1-2	CASSESMTGEGSPGYTF	TGCGCCAGCAGTGAGTCGATGACAGGGGAAGGAAGTCCGGGCTACACCTTC
TRBD2	TRBV5-1	.	TRBJ2-3	CASSLTSGGVSSTDTQYF	TGCGCCAGCAGCTTGACTAGCGGGGGGGTATCTAGCACAGATACGCAGTATTTT
.	TRBV5-8	.	TRBJ1-2	CASSFRRVDWWGYTF	TGTGCCAGCAGCTTTAGGCGTGTTGACTGGTGGGGCTACACCTTC
.	TRBV25-1	few	TRBJ1-6	CASSQAGHNSPLHF	TGTGCCAGCAGTCAAGCGGGTCATAATTCACCCCTCCACTTT
.	TRBV5-6	once	TRBJ2-1	CASSVRGEQFF	TGTGCCAGCAGCGTCCGGGGTGAGCAGTTCTTC
TRBD1	TRBV19	.	TRBJ1-2	CASSMFSGQGLRGYTF	TGTGCCAGTAGTATGTTCTCCGGACAGGGGCTCCGTGGCTACACCTTC
.	TRBV10-2	.	TRBJ1-5	CASSESTRGSNQPQHF	TGCGCCAGCAGTGAGTCTACTAGGGGGAGCAATCAGCCCCAGCATTTT
TRBD1	TRBV5-5	.	TRBJ1-1	CASSRGQGLNTEAFF	TGTGCCAGCAGCCGGGGACAGGGGCTGAACACTGAAGCTTTCTTT
.	TRBV29-1	few	TRBJ2-1	CSGVLGQGNEQFF	TGCAGCGGGGTCCTGGGGCAGGGCAATGAGCAGTTCTTC
.	TRBV29-1	.	TRBJ2-3	CSVEVGLADTQYF	TGCAGCGTTGAAGTGGGGCTAGCAGATACGCAGTATTTT
.	TRBV20-1	.	TRBJ2-1	CSASYNLEQFF	TGCAGTGCTAGCTATAACTTAGAGCAGTTCTTC
TRBD1	TRBV30	.	TRBJ1-6	CAWSPRGLAYNSPLHF	TGTGCCTGGAGCCCCAGGGGGTTGGCCTATAATTCACCCCTCCACTTT
TRBD1	TRBV11-2	.	TRBJ1-6	CASSSIGTGVTPLHF	TGTGCCAGCAGCTCTATTGGGACAGGGGTTACGCCCCTCCACTTT
.	TRBV30	.	TRBJ1-4	CAWSPTATNEKLFF	TGTGCCTGGAGTCCCACTGCAACTAATGAAAAACTGTTTTTT
TRBD1	TRBV24-1	once	TRBJ1-5	CATSDTGVGQPQHF	TGTGCCACCAGTGACACAGGGGTAGGACAGCCCCAGCATTTT
.	TRBV6-6	once	TRBJ2-7	CASSRQDYEQYF	TGTGCCAGCAGTCGACAGGACTACGAGCAGTACTTC
.	TRBV30	.	TRBJ2-7	CAWDKTQAYEQYF	TGTGCCTGGGATAAGACACAAGCCTACGAGCAGTACTTC
.	TRBV27	.	TRBJ2-1	CASSPGSGIAFRNEQFF	TGTGCCAGCAGTCCTGGTTCTGGCATAGCCTTCCGGAATGAGCAGTTCTTC
TRBD2	TRBV27	.	TRBJ2-1	CASSLLAGFYNEQFF	TGTGCCAGCAGTCTTTTAGCGGGATTCTACAATGAGCAGTTCTTC
.	TRBV11-2	.	TRBJ1-1	CASSRTGTTEAFF	TGTGCCAGCAGCAGAACAGGGACCACTGAAGCTTTCTTT
.	TRBV2	.	TRBJ1-2	CASSYRRGYGYTF	TGTGCCAGCTCCTACCGGAGAGGTTATGGCTACACCTTC
TRBD2	TRBV7-6	.	TRBJ2-1	CASSLALTGTSGGNEQFF	TGTGCCAGCAGCTTAGCTTTAACCGGGACTAGCGGGGGAAATGAGCAGTTCTTC
.	TRBV29-1	.	TRBJ1-5	CSVSGPGRQPQHF	TGCAGCGTCTCAGGGCCAGGTCGTCAGCCCCAGCATTTT
.	TRBV30	.	TRBJ1-5	CAWSVSINQPQHF	TGTGCCTGGAGTGTTAGTATAAACCAGCCCCAGCATTTT
.	TRBV21-1	.	TRBJ2-7	CASSKVRTVYSYEQYF	TGTGCCAGCAGCAAAGTTCGGACAGTTTACTCCTACGAGCAGTACTTC
TRBD2	TRBV6-1	.	TRBJ2-2	CASSVRNLAGGPGELFF	TGTGCCAGCAGTGTACGGAATCTAGCGGGGGGGCCCGGGGAGCTGTTTTTT
.	TRBV7-8	.	TRBJ2-7	CASSLARLPGYEQYF	TGTGCCAGCAGCTTAGCGCGGCTTCCGGGGTACGAGCAGTACTTC
TRBD1	TRBV3-1/TRBV3-2	.	TRBJ1-4	CASSLLTGQSEKLFF	TGTGCCAGCAGCCTCTTGACAGGGCAATCTGAAAAACTGTTTTTT
.	TRBV28	.	TRBJ2-2	CASSLILNTGELFF	TGTGCCAGCAGTTTAATCCTGAACACCGGGGAGCTGTTTTTT
.	TRBV10-2	.	TRBJ1-1	CASRQNTEAFF	TGCGCCAGCCGACAGAACACTGAAGCTTTCTTT